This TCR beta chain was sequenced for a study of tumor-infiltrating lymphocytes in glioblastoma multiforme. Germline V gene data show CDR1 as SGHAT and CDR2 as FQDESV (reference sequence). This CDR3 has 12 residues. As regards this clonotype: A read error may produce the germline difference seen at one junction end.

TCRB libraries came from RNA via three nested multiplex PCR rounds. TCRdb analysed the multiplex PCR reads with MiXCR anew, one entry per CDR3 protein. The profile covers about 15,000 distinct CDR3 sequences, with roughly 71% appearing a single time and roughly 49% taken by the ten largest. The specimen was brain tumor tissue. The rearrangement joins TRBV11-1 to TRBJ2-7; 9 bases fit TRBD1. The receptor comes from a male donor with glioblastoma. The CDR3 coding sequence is TGCGCCAGCAGCGGACAGGGGCGCGTGCAGTGCTTC. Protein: CASSGQGRVQCF.